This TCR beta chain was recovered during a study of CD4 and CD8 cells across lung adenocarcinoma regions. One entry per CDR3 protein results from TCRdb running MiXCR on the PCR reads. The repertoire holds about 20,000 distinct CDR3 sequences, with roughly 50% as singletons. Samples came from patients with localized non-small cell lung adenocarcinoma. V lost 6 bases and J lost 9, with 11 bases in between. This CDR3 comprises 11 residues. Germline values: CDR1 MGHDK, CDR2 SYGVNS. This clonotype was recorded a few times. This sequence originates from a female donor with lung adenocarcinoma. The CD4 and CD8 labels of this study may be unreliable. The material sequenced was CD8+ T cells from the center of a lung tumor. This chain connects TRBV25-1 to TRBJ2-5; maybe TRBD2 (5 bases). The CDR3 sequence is CASRSPGAQYF. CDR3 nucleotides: TGTGCCAGCAGAAGCCCCGGGGCCCAGTACTTC.